This T cell receptor (beta chain) is from a study of shared clonotypes between healthy human individuals. Between the trimmed V and J ends, which lost 1 base and 7 bases, there was a span of 16 bases. Germline V gene data show CDR1 as SQVTM and CDR2 as ANQGSEA. CDR3 length: 14 amino acids. Method: immunoSEQ multiplex PCR; TCRdb's copy keeps in-frame clones and lacks some. Found here are hundreds of thousands of clones, about 80% of them singletons; the top ten hold roughly 2%. Caucasian adults residing in Nashville, Tennessee made up all the donors. Memory CD4+ cells were the fraction left after CD45RA+ naive selection.

The specimen was memory CD4+ T cells sorted from blood. Subset noted: CD45RA-negative fraction. The sequence came from a woman between 25 and 40 years old in good health. The rearrangement links TRBV29-1 to TRBJ2-5; the D gene is possibly TRBD1 (6 bases). The CDR3 nucleotides read TGCAGCGTTGAAGGTGGGGTGGGGGCGGGGACCCAGTACTTC. This encodes CSVEGGVGAGTQYF.